This TCR beta chain was sequenced in a study of T-cell reconstitution after alpha-beta-depleted transplantation in children. Broader study findings: The high TCRbeta diversity at day 60 in some patients came from surviving recipient T cells and thymic progenitors. T-cell counts and diversity were attributed mostly to newly produced T cells one year after transplant. Reportedly, only several hundred clones from non-depleted graft cells drove alpha-beta T-cell counts at about two months.

In regard to this clonotype: The antigen is undetermined.

From germline, CDR1 is DFQATT and CDR2 SNEGSKA (reference sequence). The CDR3 has 14 amino acids. Trimming shortened V by 3 bases and J by 0 bases, and 9 bases separated the two germline ends. This sample's TCRbeta library carried unique molecular identifier barcodes. TCRdb redid the calling of the PCR reads with MiXCR, one entry per CDR3 protein. The sample includes almost 250,000 distinct CDR3 sequences, about 25% of them seen just once. Sequencing was performed on PBMCs, taken before TCRalphabeta/CD19-depleted stem cell transplant. The gene calls are TRBV20-1 and TRBJ2-1; D is undetermined. This clonotype was sampled from a girl aged 2-10 years with Fanconi anemia, due to receive a stem cell transplant. CDR3 protein: CSASFRSSYNEQFF. The DNA of the CDR3 is TGCAGTGCTAGTTTCCGGAGCTCCTACAATGAGCAGTTCTTC.